Presented here are 21 T cell receptor beta chains from one specimen sequenced in a study of Graves' ophthalmopathy and Graves' hyperthyroidism. The sequenced template was RNA, covering the TCR beta CDR3 region. The authors performed first-round RT-PCR with HTBI primers and then a second-round multiplex PCR. TCRdb re-analysed the multiplex PCR reads in MiXCR, keeping a single row per CDR3 protein. This repertoire shows about 150,000 distinct CDR3 sequences, approximately 40% found once; its top ten account for 4.5% to 6%. Sequenced input: peripheral blood. These receptors came from a woman in her forties with Graves' ophthalmopathy.

The J gene is TRBJ1-2, the V gene TRBV6-1; no firm D call. The V gene lost 5 bases and the J gene lost 5 bases, with 6 bases spanning the gap. CDR1 MNHNS and CDR2 SASEGT come from the germline V gene. The CDR3 runs to 11 residues. Written as DNA, the CDR3 is TGTGCCAGCAGTAAAGGTTATGGCTACACCTTC. Protein: CASSKGYGYTF.

The chain carries TRBV20-1 and TRBJ2-7, with no clear D. V was trimmed by 1 base and J by 5 bases, leaving 9 bases between them. From germline, CDR1 is DFQATT and CDR2 SNEGSKA (reference sequence). The CDR3 runs 12 residues. CDR3 region: CSARGGSDEQYF. The DNA for the CDR3 is TGCAGTGCTAGAGGCGGTTCGGACGAGCAGTACTTC.

This clonotype was detected ten times or more. The chain recombines TRBV6-5 with TRBJ1-2, with 10 positions matching TRBD1. Germline V lookup: CDR1 MNHEY, CDR2 SVGAGI. Trimming took 4 bases from V and 6 from J; bases not matched to a gene: 11. The CDR3 loop spans 16 amino acids. As DNA, the CDR3 is TGTGCCAGCAGTTTCCACGGTTCGGGACAGGGGAATGGCTACACCTTC. It yields the protein CASSFHGSGQGNGYTF.

This clonotype was found many times. The chain recombines TRBV6-2 or TRBV6-3 with TRBJ2-7; weak D call: TRBD1 (7 bases). V lost 6 bases to trimming and J lost 0 bases, with 21 bases between them. This CDR3 is built from 17 residues. CDR1 and CDR2 from the germline V gene are MNHEY and SVGEGT. CDR3 bases: TGTGCCAGCAGCCAAATACCTGACAGGGACTTCTCCTACGAGCAGTACTTC. This translates into CASSQIPDRDFSYEQYF.

The V call is TRBV12-3 or TRBV12-4, the J call TRBJ1-2; 7 nucleotides align to TRBD1. Unmatched junction bases numbered 9, after V lost 4 bases and J lost 7 bases. This CDR3 has 14 residues. CDR3: CASSSYGTATGYTF. CDR3 DNA sequence: TGTGCCAGCAGTTCTTATGGGACAGCTACTGGCTACACCTTC.

The DNA for the CDR3 is TGTGCCTGGAGTGTATACCAGAAAGGGGAGCAGTACTTC. It yields the protein CAWSVYQKGEQYF. The V call is TRBV30, the J call TRBJ2-7, with D hard to call. The CDR3 is made up of 13 amino acids. V gave up 0 bases and J gave up 7 bases, with 13 bases separating them. The V gene's germline CDR1 is GTSNPN and CDR2 SVGIG (reference sequence).

The J gene is TRBJ1-2, the V gene TRBV19; D call uncertain. The V gene lost 5 bases and the J gene lost 5 bases, with 12 bases spanning the gap. CDR3 size: 13 residues. Germline CDR1 is LNHDA and CDR2 is SQIVND (reference sequence). This chain's CDR3 is CASSPRGTYGYTF. In nucleotides, the CDR3 is TGTGCCAGTAGTCCCCGGGGAACGTATGGCTACACCTTC.

This clonotype was found many times. This chain links TRBV7-9 with TRBJ1-1; a possible D gene is TRBD1 (5 bases). Trimming took off 7 bases at V and 1 base at J, with 7 bases between the two ends. Germline V gene data show CDR1 as SEHNR and CDR2 as FQNEAQ (reference sequence). This CDR3 has 12 residues. DNA of the CDR3: TGTGCCAGCAACAGGAGGAACACTGAAGCTTTCTTT. Amino acids: CASNRRNTEAFF. Combining the CDR3 with reference TRBV7-9 and TRBJ1-1 gives the whole variable domain DTGVSQNPRHKITKRGQNVTFRCDPISEHNRLYWYRQTLGQGPEFLTYFQNEAQLEKSRLLSDRFSAERPKGSFSTLEIQRTEQGDSAMYLCASNRRNTEAFFGQGTRLTVV.

V and J are TRBV2 and TRBJ2-5; D perhaps matches TRBD2 (5 bases). Deletions cut 7 bases from V and 4 bases from J, with 16 bases between. CDR1 and CDR2 from the germline V gene are SNHLY and FYNNEI. The CDR3 sequence is 14 residues long. The CDR3 loop is CASTPYGVRETQYF. The CDR3 bases are TGTGCCAGCACCCCCTACGGGGTTCGAGAGACCCAGTACTTC.

This clonotype was counted at least ten times. This sequence joins TRBV10-3 and TRBJ1-6, with TRBD1 as a possible D gene (6 bases). With 3 bases removed from V and 7 bases from J, the gap between germline ends came to 10 bases. Looked up from germline, CDR1 is ENHRY and CDR2 is SYGVKD. This CDR3 is built from 14 residues. CDR3 DNA sequence: TGTGCCATCAGTGAATCGGGGGCCAATTCACCCCTCCACTTT. Its translation: CAISESGANSPLHF.

This clonotype occurred many times. This chain links TRBV29-1 with TRBJ2-5; 8 nucleotides agree with TRBD2. With 7 bases clipped from V and 3 bases from J, the junction kept 10 bases outside the gene matches. The CDR3 totals 14 residues. From germline, CDR1 is SQVTM and CDR2 ANQGSEA. The CDR3, as DNA: TGCAGCGCCCCAGAGCGGGAGAAGGAAGAGACCCAGTACTTC. It specifies CSAPEREKEETQYF.

The chain employs TRBV6-1 and TRBJ1-5; D is possibly TRBD1 (5 bases). This CDR3 spans 16 amino acids. Germline loops: CDR1 MNHNS, CDR2 SASEGT. Trimming pared 6 bases from V and 5 bases from J, leaving 20 bases between. The DNA for the CDR3 is TGTGCCAGCAGCTTCAACGCACCGGGACCCCATCAGCCCCAGCATTTT. Encoded protein: CASSFNAPGPHQPQHF.

In this sample, this clonotype turned up many times. The DNA of the CDR3 is TGTGCCAGCAGTTCAGGCAGGGGAGGGAAGAACACTGAAGCTTTCTTT. Protein product: CASSSGRGGKNTEAFF. This sequence joins TRBV6-5 and TRBJ1-1; a possible D gene is TRBD1 (6 bases). Trimming shortened V by 4 bases and J by 1 base, and 16 bases separated the two germline ends. The germline V gene encodes CDR1 MNHEY and CDR2 SVGAGI. The CDR3 totals 16 residues.

This clonotype was picked up many times. The rearrangement uses TRBV7-9 and TRBJ2-7; TRBD1 agrees at 11 bases. J lost 3 bases, V lost 5 bases, and 6 bases had no gene match. The CDR3 loop spans 15 amino acids. CDR1 SEHNR and CDR2 FQNEAQ come from the germline V gene (reference sequence). CDR3 in amino acids: CASSNPGQGGYEQYF. In DNA, the CDR3 is TGTGCCAGCAGCAACCCGGGACAGGGGGGCTACGAGCAGTACTTC.

In this sample, this clonotype turned up many times. The chain links TRBV28 to TRBJ1-6; D ambiguous. V was cut by 4 bases and J by 7 bases, with 8 bases left in between. The CDR3 is 13 residues long. Germline V CDR1 and CDR2: MDHEN, SYDVKM. The CDR3 nucleotides are TGTGCCAGCAGTTCGGACCCGAATTCACCCCTCCACTTT. This codes for CASSSDPNSPLHF.

The count of this clonotype is one. The chain combines TRBV2 with TRBJ2-5, with D tentatively TRBD2 (6 bases). Trimming took 1 base from V and 5 from J, leaving 23 bases between them. Germline CDR1 is SNHLY and CDR2 is FYNNEI. CDR3 length: 18 residues. The CDR3 DNA follows: TGTGCCAGCAGTGAAGTCGTCGGGGTAGCGGTCCGAAGGGAGACCCAGTACTTC. This sequence encodes CASSEVVGVAVRRETQYF. The full variable domain, in which reference TRBV2 and TRBJ2-5 provide the parts outside the CDR3, is EPEVTQTPSHQVTQMGQEVILRCVPISNHLYFYWYRQILGQKVEFLVSFYNNEISEKSEIFDDQFSVERPDGSNFTLKIRSTKLEDSAMYFCASSEVVGVAVRRETQYFGPGTRLLVL.

This clonotype appeared many times. The rearrangement uses TRBV18 and TRBJ2-2; 7 bases are shared with TRBD1. CDR3 length: 16 residues. With V trimmed by 3 bases and J by 1 base, 5 bases remained unmatched. In germline, CDR1 is KGHSH, CDR2 LQKENI. This CDR3 is CASSPMTGLNTGELFF. CDR3 DNA: TGTGCCAGCTCACCCATGACAGGGCTGAACACCGGGGAGCTGTTTTTT.

This clonotype occurred many times. This chain connects TRBV6-5 to TRBJ1-5; unclear D gene. Trimming removed 8 bases at V and 3 bases at J, with 11 bases between. CDR3 length: 13 residues. Germline CDR1 reads MNHEY; CDR2 reads SVGAGI. CDR3 loop: CASAQGNNQPQHF. The CDR3 nucleotides are TGTGCCAGCGCGCAAGGTAACAATCAGCCCCAGCATTTT.

The genes are TRBV7-2 and TRBJ1-2; D is unresolved. The CDR3 length is 14 residues. Looked up from germline, CDR1 is SGHTA and CDR2 is FQGNSA. V gave up 1 base and J gave up 0 bases, with 6 bases separating them. The DNA for the CDR3 is TGTGCCAGCAGCTTAGGCGGCCCTAACTATGGCTACACCTTC. This codes for CASSLGGPNYGYTF.

This clonotype has at least ten counts. The chain has TRBV29-1 and TRBJ1-1; no clear D gene. Trimming stripped 5 bases from V and 2 bases from J, with 12 bases between. CDR3 length equals 13 residues. Germline CDR1 and CDR2: SQVTM and ANQGSEA. CDR3 in DNA: TGCAGCGTTTTGTCAGCAACTAACACTGAAGCTTTCTTT. This sequence encodes CSVLSATNTEAFF.

This clonotype came up many times. The rearrangement links TRBV28 to TRBJ1-1; TRBD1 might be the D (5 bases). This CDR3 has 12 residues. Germline V CDR1 and CDR2: MDHEN, SYDVKM. V lost 3 bases, J lost 7 bases, and 9 bases lay in between. As DNA, the CDR3 is TGTGCCAGCAGTTTCTTAGGGGTTGAAGCTTTCTTT. Encoded protein: CASSFLGVEAFF.